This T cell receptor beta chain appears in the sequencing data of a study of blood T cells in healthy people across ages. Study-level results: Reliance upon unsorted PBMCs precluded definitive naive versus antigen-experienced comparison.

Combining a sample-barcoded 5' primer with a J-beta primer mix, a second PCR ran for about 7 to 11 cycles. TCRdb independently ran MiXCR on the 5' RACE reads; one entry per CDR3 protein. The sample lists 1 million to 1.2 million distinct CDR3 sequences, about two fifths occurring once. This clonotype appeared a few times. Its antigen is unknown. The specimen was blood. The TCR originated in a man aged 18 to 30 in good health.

The CDR3 is CASSPPSRTDTQYF. Here the CDR3 DNA reads TGTGCCAGCAGTCCTCCCAGCAGGACAGATACGCAGTATTTT. The gene calls are TRBV28 and TRBJ2-3; D gene ambiguous. CDR1 MDHEN and CDR2 SYDVKM come from the germline V gene. V lost 5 bases, J lost 3 bases, and 12 bases lay in between. This CDR3 is 14 amino acids long.